Shown below are 8 T cell receptor beta chains from a single sample sequenced in a study of T cell repertoires in cytomegalovirus infection. TCRdb redid the calling of the reads with MiXCR, one entry per CDR3 protein. In the table there are about 260,000 distinct CDR3 sequences, about 13% of which are singletons. The specimen sequenced was PBMCs. Receptors originate from a human donor in good health (CMV status not recorded). Some clones in this sample may be carry-over from other donors' samples.

This clonotype was observed a handful of times. The chain uses TRBV15 and TRBJ1-2; D remains unclear. Germline V CDR1 and CDR2: LNHNV, YYDKDF (reference sequence). The CDR3 has 13 amino acids. V was pared by 6 bases and J by 5 bases, with 13 bases between. CDR3 residues: CATSISAQYGYTF. The CDR3 bases are TGTGCCACCAGTATCTCAGCTCAGTATGGCTACACCTTC.

The chain uses TRBV20-1 and TRBJ2-7; D may be TRBD1 (5 bases). This CDR3 is built from 15 residues. V lost 2 bases, J lost 0 bases, and 14 bases lay in between. Looked up from germline, CDR1 is DFQATT and CDR2 is SNEGSKA (reference sequence). CDR3 sequence reads: CSARPHTGYSYEQYF. CDR3 in DNA: TGCAGTGCTAGACCCCACACAGGATACTCCTACGAGCAGTACTTC.

This clonotype was seen many times. The J gene is TRBJ2-1, the V gene TRBV7-6; D is possibly TRBD1 (5 bases). Germline-derived CDR1 and CDR2 are SGHVS and FNYEAQ. The CDR3 has 17 residues. V lost 2 bases and J lost 0, with 14 bases in between. The CDR3 DNA follows: TGTGCCAGCAGCTTAATTTTGTCAGGGCACTCCTACAATGAGCAGTTCTTC. This sequence encodes CASSLILSGHSYNEQFF.

CDR3 amino acids: CASSITVTGEQYF. DNA for the CDR3: TGCGCCAGCAGCATCACAGTTACCGGGGAGCAGTACTTC. The chain links TRBV5-1 to TRBJ2-7, with D unclear. Germline lookup yields CDR1 SGHRS and CDR2 YFSETQ. This CDR3 contains 13 residues. Trimming stripped 4 bases from V and 7 bases from J, with 15 bases between.

Points on this clonotype: A much larger clone lies one base from this, so it may be a read error. The J gene is TRBJ2-5, the V gene TRBV7-9, with D maybe TRBD1 (7 bases). The germline V gene encodes CDR1 SEHNR and CDR2 FQNEAQ (reference sequence). The CDR3 contains 15 residues. V dropped 5 bases and J dropped 9 bases, with 22 bases sitting between them. The CDR3 DNA reads TGTGCCAGCAGCCCCCCCCAGGGGGTGTGGGAGGCCCAGTACTTC. The encoded protein is CASSPPQGVWEAQYF.

The chain combines TRBV20-1 with TRBJ2-3, with D perhaps TRBD2 (6 bases). Trimming took 0 bases from V and 6 from J, leaving 16 bases between them. This CDR3 comprises 15 residues. The V gene's germline CDR1 is DFQATT and CDR2 SNEGSKA (reference sequence). The CDR3 protein is CSARDFASVRDTQYF. The CDR3 bases are TGCAGTGCTAGAGATTTCGCTAGCGTGAGGGATACGCAGTATTTT.

This chain connects TRBV5-6 to TRBJ1-1; D is possibly TRBD1 (6 bases). Germline V gene data show CDR1 as SGHDT and CDR2 as YYEEEE. The CDR3 is made up of 13 amino acids. Trimming stripped 2 bases from V and 8 bases from J, with 13 bases between. DNA of the CDR3: TGTGCCAGCAGCTTAGGACAGACCTCCGAAGCTTTCTTT. This sequence encodes CASSLGQTSEAFF.

The table lists this clonotype with many counts. The V gene is TRBV28, the J gene TRBJ2-2, with 12 positions matching TRBD2. The junction had 0 bases not matched to a gene; V was cut back by 6 bases and J by 1 base. Germline V gene sequence: CDR1 MDHEN, CDR2 SYDVKM. The CDR3 is 15 residues long. CDR3 residues: CASRLAGGNTGELFF. The CDR3 DNA is TGTGCCAGCAGACTAGCGGGGGGGAACACCGGGGAGCTGTTTTTT. The variable domain in full, completed from reference TRBV28 and TRBJ2-2, reads DVKVTQSSRYLVKRTGEKVFLECVQDMDHENMFWYRQDPGLGLRLIYFSYDVKMKEKGDIPEGYSVSREKKERFSLILESASTNQTSMYLCASRLAGGNTGELFFGEGSRLTVL.